This T cell receptor (beta chain) was profiled in a study of shared clonotypes between healthy human individuals. Looking at the study overall: Serving as donors were two women and a few men, whose ages spanned 18 to 49.

Findings and caveats of the study: Researchers sampled blood only, noting tissue repertoires likely differ.

Trimming pared 5 bases from V and 3 bases from J, leaving 7 bases between. The germline gives CDR1 SGHTA, CDR2 FQGNSA. The CDR3 consists of 12 residues. Points on this clone: The target antigen is unknown.

The data were produced by immunoSEQ multiplex PCR, yet TCRdb's version contains in-frame clones alone and is incomplete. The sample lists 2 million to 2.5 million clones, roughly 95% occurring once. The receptor was derived from a man between 18 and 35 years old in good health. The chain is built from TRBV7-2 and TRBJ2-5; D call uncertain. Sequenced: naive CD4+ T cells sorted from blood. Specified subset: CD45RA+ positively selected. The CDR3 nucleotides are TGTGCCAGCAGCCCGAAGGAAGAGACCCAGTACTTC. Translation: CASSPKEETQYF.